This TCR beta chain is drawn from a study of identifying expanded T cells in peripheral blood. Study-level findings and limits: Across healthy donors, higher total template counts meant significantly greater approximately two-week count variance.

The V segment lost 2 bases and the J segment 6 bases; nucleotides outside the gene matches: 7. CDR1 is LGHNT and CDR2 is FRNRAP in the germline V gene. CDR3 length equals 15 residues. Remarks on this clone: Its antigen remains unknown.

The table came from immunoSEQ multiplex PCR; TCRdb's copy has only in-frame clones and leaves some out. Of around 84,000 clones detected, about 90% appear once; the ten largest clones hold around 7%. The origin of this receptor is a person aged 18-70 years in good health. The material sequenced was blood. The chain uses TRBV12-5 and TRBJ2-7, with 10 bases lining up with TRBD1. CDR3: CASGLLGQGTFEQYF. The CDR3 DNA sequence: TGTGCTAGTGGTTTGCTGGGACAGGGGACCTTCGAGCAGTACTTC. Full variable domain (rest looked up from reference TRBV12-5 and TRBJ2-7): DARVTQTPRHKVTEMGQEVTMRCQPILGHNTVFWYRQTMMQGLELLAYFRNRAPLDDSGMPKDRFSAEMPDATLATLKIQPSEPRDSAVYFCASGLLGQGTFEQYFGPGTRLTVT.